Listed below are T cell receptor beta chains from one sample, sequenced in a study of cytomegalovirus exposure and HLA in healthy donors. Measured with immunoSEQ multiplex PCR; TCRdb has only the in-frame clones, and not every one. Its table records about 130,000 clones. The sample comprised PBMCs. These receptors all come from a young man in good health and CMV-seronegative. CDR3s include the opening cysteine and the closing phenylalanine or tryptophan. Each record gives: D gene, V gene, J gene, CDR3 length, CDR3 DNA, CDR3 protein. D genes are given only for firm matches.

.	TRBV11-2	TRBJ2-1	15	TGTGCCAGCAGCTTACAGGTTTTGCAGGGTAATGAGCAGTTCTTC	CASSLQVLQGNEQFF
TRBD1	TRBV5-1	TRBJ2-1	15	TGCGCCAGCAGCTTGGCGACAGGGGGGTGGATTGAGCAGTTCTTC	CASSLATGGWIEQFF
.	TRBV30	TRBJ2-3	14	TGTGCCTGGAGTGTTGGCAGGGGCTCGAATACGCAGTATTTT	CAWSVGRGSNTQYF
TRBD1	TRBV7-9	TRBJ2-1	16	TGTGCCAGCAGCTTAGCGGGACAGGGCTCCTACAATGAGCAGTTCTTC	CASSLAGQGSYNEQFF
TRBD2	TRBV7-3	TRBJ2-1	20	TGTGCCAGCAGCTTATTGCCACAAACTAGCGGGAGGAGCTCCTACAATGAGCAGTTCTTC	CASSLLPQTSGRSSYNEQFF
TRBD1	TRBV5-1	TRBJ2-1	16	TGCGCCAGCAGCTCGTTACCGGGACAGAGTGGCAATGAGCAGTTCTTC	CASSSLPGQSGNEQFF
TRBD2	TRBV9	TRBJ2-1	14	TGTGCCAGCAGCGGGGGGAGGGGTTACAATGAGCAGATCTTC	CASSGGRGYNEQIF
.	TRBV9	TRBJ2-4	16	TGTGCCAGCAGCGTAGGGGGGGAAATGGGCAAAAACATTCAGTACTTC	CASSVGGEMGKNIQYF
TRBD1	TRBV6-6	TRBJ1-1	16	TGTGCCAGCAGAGCCGGGACAGCGCGTGGGAACACTGAAGCTTTCTTT	CASRAGTARGNTEAFF
.	TRBV30	TRBJ2-1	11	TGTGCCTGGAGCCCTAGCAATGAGCAGTTCTTC	CAWSPSNEQFF
TRBD2	TRBV9	TRBJ2-5	15	TGTGCCAGCAGCTTAACGGGGGGGATCCTGGAGACCCAGTACTTC	CASSLTGGILETQYF
TRBD1	TRBV29-1	TRBJ2-1	10	TGCAGCGGGATCGGGACAGAAAATTTCTTC	CSGIGTENFF
TRBD1	TRBV29-1	TRBJ1-1	13	TGCAGCGTTGAGGCGACAGGGGCCACTGAAGCTTTCTTT	CSVEATGATEAFF